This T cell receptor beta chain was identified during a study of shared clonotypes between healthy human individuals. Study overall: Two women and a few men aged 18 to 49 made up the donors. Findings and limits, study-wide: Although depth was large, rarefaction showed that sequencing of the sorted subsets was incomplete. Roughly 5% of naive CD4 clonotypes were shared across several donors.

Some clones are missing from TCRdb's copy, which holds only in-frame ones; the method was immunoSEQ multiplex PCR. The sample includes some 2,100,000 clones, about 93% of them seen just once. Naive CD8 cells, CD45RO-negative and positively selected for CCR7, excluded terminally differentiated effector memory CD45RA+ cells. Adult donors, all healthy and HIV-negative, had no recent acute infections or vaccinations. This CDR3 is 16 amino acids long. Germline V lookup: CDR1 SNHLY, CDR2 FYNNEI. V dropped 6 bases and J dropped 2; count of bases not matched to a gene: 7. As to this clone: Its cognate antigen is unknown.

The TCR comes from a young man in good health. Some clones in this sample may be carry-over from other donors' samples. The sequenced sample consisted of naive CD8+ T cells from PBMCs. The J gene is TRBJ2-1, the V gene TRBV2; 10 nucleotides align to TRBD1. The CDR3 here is CASSGRGQGAYNEQFF. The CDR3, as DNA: TGTGCCAGCAGCGGGAGAGGACAGGGGGCCTACAATGAGCAGTTCTTC.